This T cell receptor beta chain was sequenced for a study of T-cell memory formation after mild COVID-19. For the study at large: The TCR clusters were mostly specific to one donor.

Whole-study findings and limits: There was a balanced CD4/CD8 profile in clones contracting day 15 to 85, and later expanders leaned CD4+.

This clonotype has only a few counts. Its target is unknown. The CDR3 covers 16 residues. CDR1 is LGHDT and CDR2 is YNNKEL in the germline V gene (reference sequence). V lost 1 base, J lost 8 bases, and 20 bases lay in between. Employing constant-segment primers, 5'RACE generated TCR alpha and TCR beta cDNA libraries bearing sample barcodes and UMIs. TCRdb fed the 5' RACE reads into MiXCR, producing one record per CDR3 protein. The sample gives just over 400,000 distinct CDR3 sequences, under 25% of which show up once; around 14% is in the top ten. The specimen was PBMCs or a T cell subset sorted from them (not recorded which). The source of this sequence is an adult woman who had mild COVID-19 (a few samples of this study predate the infection). Cell type and time point are not known. This chain links TRBV3-1 with TRBJ1-2, with TRBD1 as a possible D gene (5 bases). CDR3 sequence (DNA): TGTGCCAGCAGCCAAGCGACTTTCGGGACCTCAGCCGGCTACACCTTC. Its protein product is CASSQATFGTSAGYTF.